The next 24 T cell receptor beta chains were all read from a single sample in a study of T-cell memory formation after mild COVID-19. TCRdb itself ran the 5' RACE reads through MiXCR, one entry per CDR3 protein. The table shows fewer than 600,000 distinct CDR3 sequences, with roughly 22% occurring only once. The sequenced sample was PBMCs or a T cell subset sorted from them (not recorded which). Every receptor here comes from an adult woman who had mild COVID-19 (a few samples of this study predate the infection). Cell type and time point are not known.

V usage is TRBV12-3 or TRBV12-4 and J usage is TRBJ2-1; D gene uncertain. V was clipped by 3 bases and J by 0 bases, with 9 bases between them. The CDR3 is made up of 15 amino acids. The CDR3 bases are TGTGCCAGCAGTTTGATGGAAAGCTCCTACAATGAGCAGTTCTTC. It is translated as CASSLMESSYNEQFF.

Only one count was recorded for this clonotype. The CDR3 reads CASSPTHYGYTF. CDR3 coding DNA: TGTGCCAGCAGTCCTACCCACTATGGCTACACCTTC. This chain connects TRBV6-2 or TRBV6-3 to TRBJ1-2; D is ambiguous. CDR1 and CDR2 from the germline V gene are MNHEY and SVGEGT. There are 12 residues in the CDR3. Trimming removed 5 bases at V and 3 bases at J, with 7 bases between.

The J gene is TRBJ2-6, the V gene TRBV15; D is unclear. Germline-derived CDR1 and CDR2 are LNHNV and YYDKDF (reference sequence). The V and J ends lost 4 bases and 1 base respectively, with 5 bases between them. This CDR3 has 14 residues. The CDR3, as DNA: TGTGCCACCAGCATACGGTCTGGGGCCAACGTCCTGACTTTC. As protein: CATSIRSGANVLTF.

In this sample, this clonotype turned up a few times. V gene TRBV12-3 or TRBV12-4 combines with J gene TRBJ2-1, with 10 bases that match TRBD2. The CDR3 covers 15 residues. V gave up 6 bases and J gave up 2 bases; unmatched junction bases: 4. CDR3 DNA: TGTGCCAGCAGACCTAGCGGGGGAGCCTACAATGAGCAGTTCTTC. This gives the protein CASRPSGGAYNEQFF.

This clonotype appeared a few times. V and J are TRBV5-1 and TRBJ1-2, with D possibly being TRBD1 (5 bases). V lost 4 bases and J lost 8, with 18 bases in between. Germline CDR1 and CDR2: SGHRS and YFSETQ. The CDR3 has 14 amino acids. The CDR3 DNA reads TGCGCCAGCAGCCTGGGACTTATCAAGGGGGGCTACACCTTC. Translating it yields CASSLGLIKGGYTF.

This clonotype was detected only a few times. The chain has TRBV15 and TRBJ2-4; TRBD2 aligns across 11 bases. CDR1 LNHNV and CDR2 YYDKDF come from the germline V gene (reference sequence). This CDR3 contains 15 residues. V lost 0 bases, J lost 9 bases, and 4 bases stayed unmatched. The CDR3 protein is CATSRELAGEGIQYF. The DNA for the CDR3 is TGTGCCACCAGCAGAGAACTAGCGGGAGAGGGCATTCAGTACTTC. The full variable domain, its missing parts supplied by reference TRBV15 and TRBJ2-4, is DAMVIQNPRYQVTQFGKPVTLSCSQTLNHNVMYWYQQKSSQAPKLLFHYYDKDFNNEADTPDNFQSRRPNTSFCFLDIRSPGLGDTAMYLCATSRELAGEGIQYFGAGTRLSVL.

J is TRBJ1-1 and V is TRBV20-1; the D gene is possibly TRBD1 (6 bases). Germline CDR1 reads DFQATT; CDR2 reads SNEGSKA (reference sequence). The CDR3 runs 15 residues. V lost 1 base and J 0 bases, leaving 12 bases between the germline ends. In nucleotides, the CDR3 is TGCAGTGCTAGAGCGTCAGGGGCCATGAACACTGAAGCTTTCTTT. This translates into CSARASGAMNTEAFF.

This clonotype was seen many times. Here the CDR3 DNA reads TGCGCCAGCGGCCACTCGGACGGGAGATCCTACAATGAGCAGTTCTTC. This sequence encodes CASGHSDGRSYNEQFF. The V and J genes are TRBV23-1 and TRBJ2-1; D is possibly TRBD2 (6 bases). TRBV23-1 is noted as an ORF with a role that remains uncertain. This CDR3 contains 16 residues. With 8 bases removed from V and 1 base from J, the gap between germline ends came to 18 bases.

This clonotype was counted between two and nine times. The chain combines TRBV12-3 or TRBV12-4 with TRBJ1-4, with D perhaps TRBD1 (6 bases). The CDR3 contains 14 residues. With 8 bases removed from V and 8 bases from J, the gap between germline ends came to 18 bases. CDR3 sequence reads: CASAAETGSEKLFF. CDR3 DNA: TGTGCCAGCGCAGCAGAAACAGGGAGCGAAAAACTGTTTTTT.

This clonotype has more than one count but fewer than ten. The chain recombines TRBV6-5 with TRBJ2-5, with 9 bases matching TRBD1. CDR3 length equals 17 residues. J was trimmed by 5 bases and V by 0 bases; bases with no gene match: 10. The germline V gene has CDR1 MNHEY and CDR2 SVGAGI. In DNA form, the CDR3 reads TGTGCCAGCAGTTACTCGACAAGGGGACAGGGCCGGGAGACCCAGTACTTC. It codes for CASSYSTRGQGRETQYF.

This clonotype was detected only a few times. The chain carries TRBV24-1 and TRBJ2-4; perhaps TRBD2 as D (6 bases). The CDR3 has 17 amino acids. CDR1 and CDR2 (germline): KGHDR, SFDVKD. The V end was cut by 5 bases, the J end by 0 bases, with 16 bases between. The CDR3 DNA follows: TGTGCCACCAGTGGTCATTGGGACTCCGTAGCCAAAAACATTCAGTACTTC. This sequence encodes CATSGHWDSVAKNIQYF.

This clonotype was counted a few times. The chain uses TRBV5-6 and TRBJ2-7, with TRBD2 matching 7 bases. Germline CDR1 SGHDT, CDR2 YYEEEE. Unmatched junction bases numbered 8, after V lost 2 bases and J lost 0 bases. This CDR3 region has 16 residues. CDR3 protein: CASSFRPGLVSYEQYF. The CDR3 DNA sequence: TGTGCCAGCAGCTTCCGCCCCGGACTAGTCTCCTACGAGCAGTACTTC.

V is TRBV20-1 and J is TRBJ1-2, with D perhaps matching TRBD1 (5 bases). Trimming took 0 bases from V and 5 from J, leaving 16 bases between them. This CDR3 region has 15 residues. The germline V gene encodes CDR1 DFQATT and CDR2 SNEGSKA (reference sequence). The CDR3 spells CSARDGGGSHYGYTF. For the CDR3, the DNA is TGCAGTGCTAGAGATGGGGGGGGGTCCCATTATGGCTACACCTTC.

This chain connects TRBV6-4 to TRBJ2-1; the D gene is possibly TRBD2 (5 bases). CDR3 length equals 13 residues. Trimming removed 8 bases from V and 7 bases from J, with 15 bases in between. Germline-derived CDR1 and CDR2 are MRHNA and SNTAGT. The CDR3: CASSEGPWNEQFF. CDR3 sequence (DNA): TGTGCCAGCTCTGAGGGCCCCTGGAATGAGCAGTTCTTC.

A few counts support this clonotype. The chain couples TRBV12-3 or TRBV12-4 to TRBJ2-3; possible D gene TRBD1, 5 bases. Trimming shortened V by 4 bases and J by 2 bases, and 16 bases separated the two germline ends. The CDR3 is 16 amino acids. CDR3 loop: CASSSARGGYTDTQYF. Written as DNA, the CDR3 is TGTGCCAGCAGTTCCGCTAGGGGTGGCTACACAGATACGCAGTATTTT.

This clonotype was counted at least ten times. V usage is TRBV6-5 and J usage is TRBJ2-3; 7 bases fit TRBD2. CDR1 MNHEY and CDR2 SVGAGI come from the germline V gene. J was trimmed by 2 bases and V by 8 bases; bases with no gene match: 4. CDR3 length equals 13 residues. The CDR3 DNA reads TGTGCCAGCCTTAGCGGGTCCACAGATACGCAGTATTTT. This codes for CASLSGSTDTQYF.

The J gene is TRBJ2-1, the V gene TRBV11-2, with 12 positions matching TRBD1. The germline CDR1 and CDR2 sequences are SGHAT and FQNNGV. The CDR3 has 16 residues. The V segment lost 6 bases and the J segment 10 bases; nucleotides outside the gene matches: 13. The CDR3 loop reads CASRTIRDRGQEEQFF. Written as DNA, the CDR3 is TGTGCCAGCAGGACCATACGGGACAGGGGGCAAGAGGAGCAGTTCTTC.

The table lists this clonotype with many counts. This chain links TRBV5-4 with TRBJ1-6; maybe TRBD1 (5 bases). The V end lost 5 bases, the J end lost 6 bases, and 12 bases lay between the germline ends. From germline, CDR1 is SGHNT and CDR2 YYREEE (reference sequence). CDR3 length: 14 amino acids. CDR3 sequence reads: CASSIPGSNSPLHF. The CDR3 DNA reads as TGTGCCAGCAGTATCCCAGGGAGTAATTCACCCCTCCACTTT.

Concerning this clonotype itself: A junction end diverges from the germline sequence, so it may reflect a read error. This chain links TRBV5-6 with TRBJ1-2; TRBD1 matches 8 bases. Germline loops: CDR1 SGHDT, CDR2 YYEEEE. The CDR3 consists of 11 residues. CDR3 nucleotides: TGTGCCAGCAGCACAACGACAGGGGACTGCTTT. This gives the protein CASSTTTGDCF.

This clonotype has a handful of counts. The gene calls are TRBV5-1 and TRBJ1-2; no clear D gene. The V and J ends lost 4 bases and 2 bases respectively, with 3 bases between them. The CDR3 consists of 11 residues. Germline V lookup: CDR1 SGHRS, CDR2 YFSETQ. The chain's CDR3 is CASSENYGYTF. The CDR3 DNA sequence: TGCGCCAGCAGCGAAAACTATGGCTACACCTTC.

This clonotype was seen more than once but under ten times. This sequence joins TRBV20-1 and TRBJ2-7; D gene uncertain. The CDR3 consists of 15 residues. Germline V gives CDR1 DFQATT, CDR2 SNEGSKA (reference sequence). V lost 0 bases and J lost 0, with 12 bases in between. DNA for the CDR3: TGCAGTGCTAGAGATCTGGGCGGTTCCTCCTACGAGCAGTACTTC. It is translated as CSARDLGGSSYEQYF.

This clonotype was observed at least ten times. The V and J genes are TRBV12-3 or TRBV12-4 and TRBJ1-3, with D maybe TRBD1 (6 bases). V was trimmed by 9 bases and J by 3 bases, leaving 15 bases between them. This CDR3 contains 14 residues. The CDR3: CASGVWGLGNTIYF. The CDR3 bases are TGTGCCAGTGGCGTGTGGGGGCTTGGAAACACCATATATTTT.

The chain carries TRBV29-1 and TRBJ1-1; no reliable D call. With 8 bases removed from V and 3 bases from J, the gap between germline ends came to 10 bases. The germline V gene has CDR1 SQVTM and CDR2 ANQGSEA. There are 11 residues in the CDR3. CDR3 DNA sequence: TGCAGCTCACCTGGGGACACTGAAGCTTTCTTT. This encodes CSSPGDTEAFF.

V usage is TRBV7-9 and J usage is TRBJ2-7; tentatively, D is TRBD1 (6 bases). The germline V gene has CDR1 SEHNR and CDR2 FQNEAQ (reference sequence). The CDR3 is made up of 14 amino acids. V was pared by 1 base and J by 5 bases, with 12 bases between. CDR3 nucleotide sequence: TGTGCCAGCAGCTTAGAACAGGGTTGGGACGAGCAGTACTTC. Protein sequence: CASSLEQGWDEQYF.